What follows is one T cell receptor (beta chain) and its context. Its antigen remains unidentified. It was with 60 Vbeta and 13 Jbeta primers that the PCR ran. Original processing methods: Later reanalysis found approximately 80 million unique TCR beta chains, 9 million to 12 million of them shared. Repertoires were generated with immunoSEQ multiplex PCR, while TCRdb's copy carries only in-frame clones and drops some. V and J calls and clone size are copied from that table; D and trimming were computed from the DNA. The sample includes around 90,000 clones, about 85% seen only once; the top ten take 6% to 7.5%. This sample was included in a study of cytomegalovirus exposure and HLA in healthy donors. Study findings and constraints: In a later analysis, several top co-occurrence clusters appeared linked to parvovirus B19, influenza, CMV and Epstein-Barr virus.

The source of this sequence is a man aged 40-55 years in good health and CMV-seropositive. Sequencing input: PBMCs.

This CDR3 is CASSVGGVLNSPLHF. In DNA form, the CDR3 reads TGTGCCAGCAGCGTAGGGGGGGTATTGAATTCACCCCTCCACTTT. This chain joins TRBV9 and TRBJ1-6, with D possibly being TRBD1 (5 bases). Between the trimmed V and J ends, which lost 0 bases and 7 bases, there was a span of 11 bases. The CDR3 runs to 15 residues. Germline V gene lookup returns CDR1 SGDLS and CDR2 YYNGEE.